The rows below give T cell receptor beta chains drawn from one sample of a study of T cell responses to AZD1222 COVID-19 vaccine. TCRdb keeps only in-frame clones here, not all; method: immunoSEQ multiplex PCR. The sample carries about 200,000 clones, roughly 92% recorded once. The specimen was peripheral blood, collected 28 days after the second AZD1222 dose. The source is an adult who received the AZD1222 COVID-19 vaccine. The CDR3 runs from the conserved cysteine through the conserved F or W. The D gene is left open where the match is weak. The size entry is marked missing in some rows and otherwise reads once, few, many or a size class.

v_call	j_call	cdr3_length	clone_size	d_call	cdr3_nt	cdr3_aa
TRBV4-2	TRBJ2-1	21	-	TRBD2	TGTGCCAGCAGCCAAGCTTTTCCTAGCGGAGGCTACGGAAGCTCCTACAATGAGCAGTTCTTC	CASSQAFPSGGYGSSYNEQFF
TRBV28	TRBJ1-5	14	-	TRBD1	TGTGCCAGCAGACCAGGGGGACCCAATCAGCCCCAGCATTTT	CASRPGGPNQPQHF
TRBV4-3	TRBJ2-7	17	few	-	TGCGCCAGCAGCCAAGAGAAGGGATTAGAGGGGCCCTACGAGCAGTACTTC	CASSQEKGLEGPYEQYF
TRBV6-2/TRBV6-3	TRBJ1-2	14	-	-	TGTGCCAGCAGCCACGTGACAGAAGGGTATGGCTACACCTTC	CASSHVTEGYGYTF
TRBV7-9	TRBJ1-1	13	-	-	TGTGCCAGCAGCTTTACATACTCCTCTGAAGCTTTCTTT	CASSFTYSSEAFF
TRBV28	TRBJ2-7	13	-	TRBD2	TGTGCCAGCAGTTACAGCGGGACCTACGAGCAGTACTTC	CASSYSGTYEQYF
TRBV24-1	TRBJ2-2	15	-	TRBD1	TGTGCCACCAGTGACCTGACAGGGGCTACCGGGGAGCTGTTTTTT	CATSDLTGATGELFF
TRBV6-5	TRBJ1-4	13	once	-	TGTGCCAGCAAGAGACAGTTTAATGAAAAACTGTTTTTT	CASKRQFNEKLFF
TRBV6-2/TRBV6-3	TRBJ1-5	18	-	TRBD1	TGTGCCAGCAGTTACCAGACAGGGGTGGGTGGTCCCAATCAGCCCCAGCATTTT	CASSYQTGVGGPNQPQHF
TRBV6-2/TRBV6-3	TRBJ2-5	16	-	TRBD2	TGTGCCAGCAGTTACCCGAAAATAGCGGGAAGGGAGACCCAGTACTTC	CASSYPKIAGRETQYF
TRBV18	TRBJ1-6	13	-	-	TGTGCCAGCTCACTAGGGATTAATTCACCCCTCCACTTT	CASSLGINSPLHF
TRBV20-1	TRBJ1-5	12	-	-	TGCAGTGCTAGTCAGGGCGGACAGCCCCAGCATTTT	CSASQGGQPQHF
TRBV7-9	TRBJ1-2	14	-	-	TGTGCCAGCAGCGACTCACGGGAAATTGTGGGCTACACCTTC	CASSDSREIVGYTF
TRBV30	TRBJ2-1	16	-	TRBD2	TGTGCCGCCGTTCTGTTGGAAGCGGGAAGTGGCAATGAGCAGTTCTTC	CAAVLLEAGSGNEQFF
TRBV19	TRBJ1-3	15	once	TRBD1	TGTGCCAGTAGTATAAGCGGGACAGGGCAAGACACCATATATTTT	CASSISGTGQDTIYF
TRBV7-9	TRBJ2-1	13	-	-	TGTGCCAGCAGCTTAGGTTACTACAATGAGCAGTTCTTC	CASSLGYYNEQFF
TRBV19	TRBJ1-1	12	-	-	TGTGCCAGTAGTACTACATTGGCTGAAGCTTTCTTT	CASSTTLAEAFF
TRBV16	TRBJ1-5	14	few	-	TGTGCCAGCAGCCAAGCCAAGGGCAATCAGCCCCAGCATTTT	CASSQAKGNQPQHF
TRBV30	TRBJ2-7	14	-	TRBD2	TGTGCCTGGAGTGGGGTAGCGGGAGGGCGCGAGCAGTACTTC	CAWSGVAGGREQYF
TRBV5-1	TRBJ1-4	14	-	-	TGCGCCAGCAGTTCCTCGGGGGCGCCTGAAAAACTGTTTTTT	CASSSSGAPEKLFF
TRBV18	TRBJ1-3	15	-	-	TGTGCCAGCTCAAGGGACGGATCCTCTGGAAACACCATATATTTT	CASSRDGSSGNTIYF
TRBV24-1	TRBJ2-1	16	-	-	TGTGCCACCAGTGATTTAGGGGGGAGGGACTACAATGAGCAGTTCTTC	CATSDLGGRDYNEQFF
TRBV6-6	TRBJ1-6	15	-	-	TGTGCCAGCAGCCCCCGGGGCAGGTATAATTCACCCCTCCACTTT	CASSPRGRYNSPLHF
TRBV10-1	TRBJ2-2	13	once	-	TGCGCCCCGGGGGGCCCCGGACCCGGGGAGCTGTTTTTT	CAPGGPGPGELFF
TRBV10-3	TRBJ1-2	15	-	TRBD1	TGTGCCATCAGGGCCCGGGACAGGGGGCTAGGTGGCTACACCTTC	CAIRARDRGLGGYTF